The clone carrying this T cell receptor beta chain showed up many times. These data originate in a study of T cell repertoires in cytomegalovirus infection. Background on the study: Evidence of both CMV infection and a matching HLA type came from public TCR beta signatures.

J gave up 8 bases and V 5 bases, and 15 bases lay outside the gene matches. There are 18 residues in the CDR3. CDR1 SGHTA and CDR2 FQGNSA come from the germline V gene. TCRdb reprocessed the reads with MiXCR, giving one entry per CDR3 protein. The sample holds more than 140,000 distinct CDR3 sequences, about 6.1% seen once. This clonotype was obtained from a human donor in good health (CMV status not recorded). Some clones in this sample may be carry-over from other donors' samples. The rearrangement joins TRBV7-2 to TRBJ2-3; 14 bases line up with TRBD2. The sample consisted of PBMCs. The CDR3 DNA is TGTGCCAGCAGCCCGACTAGCGGGGGGGTCATCCCCAGAGGTACGCAGTATTTT. It yields the protein CASSPTSGGVIPRGTQYF.